Listed below are T cell receptor beta chains from one sample, sequenced in a study of blood T cells in healthy people across ages. TCRdb used MiXCR to reprocess the 5' RACE reads, holding one entry per CDR3 protein. The table includes about 640,000 distinct CDR3 sequences, under 70% detected once. Sequences were obtained from blood. These receptors were obtained from a man in his 60s in good health. Each CDR3 is given with its conserved first and last residue. The D gene is left open where the match is weak. Not all rows give a size; the values are once, few, many and, for expanded clones, a class.

V gene,J gene,clone size,D gene,CDR3 protein,CDR3 DNA
TRBV7-2,TRBJ2-6,.,.,CASSLGRLGSGANVLTF,TGTGCCAGCAGCTTAGGGCGCTTGGGATCTGGGGCCAACGTCCTGACTTTC
TRBV6-5,TRBJ2-4,few,TRBD1,CASSYAGQGRNIQYF,TGTGCCAGCAGTTACGCAGGACAGGGGCGAAACATTCAGTACTTC
TRBV4-2,TRBJ2-1,.,TRBD2,CASSFQVDGGASLRGNEQFF,TGTGCCAGCAGCTTCCAGGTAGACGGGGGGGCCTCTTTACGGGGGAATGAGCAGTTCTTC
TRBV6-1,TRBJ1-1,.,.,CASSEGTVFTEAFF,TGTGCCAGCAGTGAGGGCACAGTATTCACTGAAGCTTTCTTT
TRBV6-6,TRBJ2-7,few,TRBD1,CASRPPGTGFYEQYF,TGTGCCAGCAGACCACCCGGGACAGGGTTCTACGAGCAGTACTTC
TRBV9,TRBJ1-1,.,TRBD1,CASSLGTGSTEAFF,TGTGCCAGCAGCCTAGGGACAGGGAGTACTGAAGCTTTCTTT
TRBV5-1,TRBJ2-7,.,TRBD1,CASSPLTGGSNEQYF,TGCGCCAGCAGCCCACTTACAGGGGGGTCGAACGAGCAGTACTTC
TRBV9,TRBJ2-5,.,.,CASSVDLSDEQYF,TGTGCCAGCAGCGTCGACCTTAGCGATGAGCAGTACTTC
TRBV6-5,TRBJ2-5,.,TRBD2,CASSYSGTSDETQYF,TGTGCCAGCAGTTACTCTGGGACTAGCGACGAGACCCAGTACTTC
TRBV10-3,TRBJ2-1,.,.,CAIKGGGSYNEQFF,TGTGCCATCAAAGGGGGAGGGTCCTACAATGAGCAGTTCTTC
TRBV21-1,TRBJ2-3,.,.,CASNPSGGFSPTDTQYF,TGTGCCAGCAACCCTAGCGGGGGCTTCTCCCCCACAGATACGCAGTATTTT
TRBV18,TRBJ2-7,.,.,CASSRSTDSYEQYF,TGTGCCAGCTCACGGTCGACGGACTCCTACGAGCAGTACTTC